These T cell receptor beta chains were read from a single sample in a study of cytotoxic CD8 clonotypes in ibrutinib-treated CLL. Sequencing was performed with immunoSEQ multiplex PCR; in TCRdb, only in-frame clones are kept and a portion is missing. This sample has 150,000 to 200,000 clones, with over 75% found just once. Sequenced material: PBMCs, taken at disease progression, from a patient treated with ibrutinib. The receptors come from a human donor with chronic lymphocytic leukemia. Both conserved end residues are part of each CDR3. The order of the fields is J gene, D gene, V gene, clone size, CDR3 DNA, CDR3 protein. The D gene is left open where the match is weak. Clone size, where shown, is once, few, many, or a class for clones that have expanded.

j_call: TRBJ1-2
d_call: TRBD1
v_call: TRBV28
clone_size: once
cdr3_nt: TGTGCCAGCAGGACAGGGGGCGGTCACTATGGCTACACCTTC
cdr3_aa: CASRTGGGHYGYTF

j_call: TRBJ2-1
d_call: -
v_call: TRBV2
clone_size: -
cdr3_nt: TGTGCCAGCACCGACCAGTGGGAGACTGAGCAGTTCTTC
cdr3_aa: CASTDQWETEQFF

j_call: TRBJ1-5
d_call: TRBD1
v_call: TRBV28
clone_size: -
cdr3_nt: TGTGCCAGCCGAGGACAGGGTGTTGAGCCCCAGCATTTT
cdr3_aa: CASRGQGVEPQHF

j_call: TRBJ2-7
d_call: -
v_call: TRBV5-1
clone_size: -
cdr3_nt: TGCGCCAGCAGCTTGGAGTTTGGGGCCTACGAGCAGTACTTC
cdr3_aa: CASSLEFGAYEQYF

j_call: TRBJ1-4
d_call: TRBD1
v_call: TRBV5-1
clone_size: -
cdr3_nt: TGCGCCAGCAGCCAGTTAACCTCCGGGGCAGGGGGGGAAAAACTGTTTTTT
cdr3_aa: CASSQLTSGAGGEKLFF

j_call: TRBJ1-2
d_call: TRBD1
v_call: TRBV19
clone_size: -
cdr3_nt: TGTGCCAGTAGTGGGGGGACAGGGGGCTTCTATGGCTACACCTTC
cdr3_aa: CASSGGTGGFYGYTF

j_call: TRBJ2-1
d_call: -
v_call: TRBV15
clone_size: -
cdr3_nt: TGTGCCACCAGCAGGCGCCTAGTTGGATCCTACAATGAGCAGTTCTTC
cdr3_aa: CATSRRLVGSYNEQFF

j_call: TRBJ2-7
d_call: -
v_call: TRBV4-2
clone_size: few
cdr3_nt: TGTGCCAGCAGCCACGATGATAGCGTCATCTCCTACGAGCAGTACTTC
cdr3_aa: CASSHDDSVISYEQYF

j_call: TRBJ2-3
d_call: TRBD2
v_call: TRBV19
clone_size: -
cdr3_nt: TGTGCCAGTACCATCGGTGGGACTAGCGGGCCAAATACGCAGTATTTT
cdr3_aa: CASTIGGTSGPNTQYF

j_call: TRBJ2-1
d_call: -
v_call: TRBV19
clone_size: once
cdr3_nt: TGTGCCAGTACTCAGGGACCCTACAATGAGCAGTTCTTC
cdr3_aa: CASTQGPYNEQFF

j_call: TRBJ1-2
d_call: -
v_call: TRBV30
clone_size: -
cdr3_nt: TGTGCCTGGAGGCTCGGGGGGGACTATGGCTACACCTTC
cdr3_aa: CAWRLGGDYGYTF

j_call: TRBJ1-1
d_call: TRBD1
v_call: TRBV18
clone_size: few
cdr3_nt: TGTGCCAGCTCACCAGGAACACAAAGGACAGGGGGCACTGAAGCTTTCTTT
cdr3_aa: CASSPGTQRTGGTEAFF

j_call: TRBJ2-7
d_call: -
v_call: TRBV27
clone_size: few
cdr3_nt: TGTGCCAGCAGTCTCCTGGAGCAGTACTTC
cdr3_aa: CASSLLEQYF

j_call: TRBJ2-7
d_call: -
v_call: TRBV7-9
clone_size: -
cdr3_nt: TGTGCCAGCAGCCGGAGGACGGGTATCTACGAGCAGTACTTC
cdr3_aa: CASSRRTGIYEQYF

j_call: TRBJ2-1
d_call: TRBD2
v_call: TRBV4-2
clone_size: -
cdr3_nt: TGTGCCAGCAGCCAAGACGAACTAGCGGGAGCCCACAATGAGCAGTTCTTC
cdr3_aa: CASSQDELAGAHNEQFF

j_call: TRBJ2-7
d_call: TRBD2
v_call: TRBV4-1
clone_size: -
cdr3_nt: TGCGCCAGCAGCCGCCCGGGACTACCCTCCTACGAGCAGTACTTC
cdr3_aa: CASSRPGLPSYEQYF

j_call: TRBJ1-1
d_call: -
v_call: TRBV19
clone_size: -
cdr3_nt: TGTGCCAGTAGTAATTATCAGGGAAGCACTGAAGCTTTCTTT
cdr3_aa: CASSNYQGSTEAFF

j_call: TRBJ1-2
d_call: -
v_call: TRBV10-3
clone_size: -
cdr3_nt: TGTGCCATCAGAGGGAGTGGCTCGGAGATGGATGGCTACACCTTC
cdr3_aa: CAIRGSGSEMDGYTF

j_call: TRBJ2-5
d_call: TRBD2
v_call: TRBV4-1
clone_size: -
cdr3_nt: TGCGCCAGCAGCCAAGAACTACTAGCGGGAGGAAGAGAGACCCAGTACTTC
cdr3_aa: CASSQELLAGGRETQYF

j_call: TRBJ1-2
d_call: -
v_call: TRBV6-5
clone_size: few
cdr3_nt: TGTGCCAGCAGTCAGGGTAATGGCTACACCTTC
cdr3_aa: CASSQGNGYTF

j_call: TRBJ1-2
d_call: -
v_call: TRBV18
clone_size: -
cdr3_nt: TGTGCCAGCTCACCACCCACAGCTAACTATGGCTACACCTTC
cdr3_aa: CASSPPTANYGYTF

j_call: TRBJ2-3
d_call: -
v_call: TRBV9
clone_size: -
cdr3_nt: TGTGCCAGCAGCTATACGGACGGGAGCACAGATACGCAGTATTTT
cdr3_aa: CASSYTDGSTDTQYF

j_call: TRBJ2-2
d_call: -
v_call: TRBV6-1
clone_size: -
cdr3_nt: TGTGCCAGCAGTGTTTGGGAGCCGAACACCGGGGAGCTGTTTTTT
cdr3_aa: CASSVWEPNTGELFF

j_call: TRBJ2-1
d_call: -
v_call: TRBV29-1
clone_size: -
cdr3_nt: TGCAGCGCCAACCGGGGTAGTCCCGATCCGTTCTTC
cdr3_aa: CSANRGSPDPFF

j_call: TRBJ2-1
d_call: -
v_call: TRBV19
clone_size: -
cdr3_nt: TGTGCCAGTAGTAGGATTGCGTCAGGGGAGTACAATGAGCAGTTCTTC
cdr3_aa: CASSRIASGEYNEQFF

j_call: TRBJ1-3
d_call: -
v_call: TRBV9
clone_size: -
cdr3_nt: TGTGCCAGCAGCGTTGGACCTTCGGGAAACACCATATATTTT
cdr3_aa: CASSVGPSGNTIYF

j_call: TRBJ1-2
d_call: -
v_call: TRBV6-5
clone_size: -
cdr3_nt: TGTGCCAGCAGTACCGCCGCACGGTCCTATGGCTACACCTTC
cdr3_aa: CASSTAARSYGYTF

j_call: TRBJ1-3
d_call: -
v_call: TRBV6-5
clone_size: -
cdr3_nt: TGTGCCAGCAGTGCCGCGGCAGGCCGAAACACCATATATTTT
cdr3_aa: CASSAAAGRNTIYF

j_call: TRBJ2-7
d_call: -
v_call: TRBV2
clone_size: -
cdr3_nt: TGTGCCAGCAAATTAACTTACTACGAGCAGTACTTC
cdr3_aa: CASKLTYYEQYF

j_call: TRBJ1-5
d_call: -
v_call: TRBV7-9
clone_size: -
cdr3_nt: TGTGCCAGCAGCTTAGTGGGGCCAAATCAGCCCCAGCATTTT
cdr3_aa: CASSLVGPNQPQHF

j_call: TRBJ1-1
d_call: TRBD1
v_call: TRBV6-5
clone_size: many
cdr3_nt: TGTGCCAGCAGTTACGACAGGGGGACTGAAGCTTTCTTT
cdr3_aa: CASSYDRGTEAFF

j_call: TRBJ1-4
d_call: -
v_call: TRBV18
clone_size: -
cdr3_nt: TGTGCCAGCTCACCAAGGGGGGAAAAACTGTTTTTT
cdr3_aa: CASSPRGEKLFF

j_call: TRBJ1-4
d_call: -
v_call: TRBV27
clone_size: once
cdr3_nt: TGTGCCAGCAAGGATCGGTACGGCGGCCTGTTTTTT
cdr3_aa: CASKDRYGGLFF

j_call: TRBJ2-7
d_call: -
v_call: TRBV4-2
clone_size: once
cdr3_nt: TGTGCCAGCAGCCAAGAAGACATTGTGAACTACGAGCAGTACTTC
cdr3_aa: CASSQEDIVNYEQYF

j_call: TRBJ2-1
d_call: TRBD2
v_call: TRBV11-1
clone_size: -
cdr3_nt: TGTGCCAGCAGCTTAAGGGTAGTAGCGGGAGTCGATGAGCAGTTCTTC
cdr3_aa: CASSLRVVAGVDEQFF

j_call: TRBJ1-5
d_call: -
v_call: TRBV19
clone_size: once
cdr3_nt: TGTGCCAGTAGTATACTGAGGGTGATGGTAAATCAGCCCCAGCATTTT
cdr3_aa: CASSILRVMVNQPQHF

j_call: TRBJ1-2
d_call: -
v_call: TRBV19
clone_size: -
cdr3_nt: TGTGCCAGTAGTATCAGGGATGTGGGGGGCTACACCTTC
cdr3_aa: CASSIRDVGGYTF

j_call: TRBJ2-7
d_call: TRBD1
v_call: TRBV10-3
clone_size: -
cdr3_nt: TGTGCCATCAGCGGTGCTTGGACAGGGACAACCTACGAGCAGTACTTC
cdr3_aa: CAISGAWTGTTYEQYF

j_call: TRBJ1-2
d_call: -
v_call: TRBV5-4
clone_size: few
cdr3_nt: TGTGCCAGCAGCTTGGGGCCTATGATGGGCTATGGCTACACCTTC
cdr3_aa: CASSLGPMMGYGYTF

j_call: TRBJ1-3
d_call: -
v_call: TRBV29-1
clone_size: -
cdr3_nt: TGCAGCGTCCGACAACAGGACATAGCTGGAAACACCATATATTTT
cdr3_aa: CSVRQQDIAGNTIYF

j_call: TRBJ1-4
d_call: -
v_call: TRBV30
clone_size: -
cdr3_nt: TGTGCCTGGAGTGTTCGGGGGCGGACTAATGAAAAACTGTTTTTT
cdr3_aa: CAWSVRGRTNEKLFF

j_call: TRBJ1-1
d_call: -
v_call: TRBV11-3
clone_size: -
cdr3_nt: TGTGCCAGCAGCTTAGAGCCTGCAAAGGACACTGAAGCTTTCTTT
cdr3_aa: CASSLEPAKDTEAFF

j_call: TRBJ2-1
d_call: -
v_call: TRBV9
clone_size: -
cdr3_nt: TGTGCCAGCAGCGTAGCTGGGCAGGGATCCTACAATGAGCAGTTCTTC
cdr3_aa: CASSVAGQGSYNEQFF

j_call: TRBJ2-3
d_call: -
v_call: TRBV29-1
clone_size: -
cdr3_nt: TGCAGCGTTGGGACAGGACTATCCACAGATACGCAGTATTTT
cdr3_aa: CSVGTGLSTDTQYF

j_call: TRBJ1-5
d_call: -
v_call: TRBV28
clone_size: -
cdr3_nt: TGTGCCAGCAGTTTAAGGGTCAGGGCGCGGCAGCCCCAGCATTTT
cdr3_aa: CASSLRVRARQPQHF

j_call: TRBJ2-3
d_call: -
v_call: TRBV5-6
clone_size: -
cdr3_nt: TGTGCCAGCAGCTTGAACCCCCCCGATACGCAGTATTTT
cdr3_aa: CASSLNPPDTQYF

j_call: TRBJ2-7
d_call: -
v_call: TRBV4-1
clone_size: -
cdr3_nt: TGCGCCAGCAGCCAAGTTTTCCCCACTCCCTACGAGCAGTACTTC
cdr3_aa: CASSQVFPTPYEQYF

j_call: TRBJ2-2
d_call: -
v_call: TRBV5-1
clone_size: -
cdr3_nt: TGCGCCAGCAGGGGGCAGGGGCCGGAGGAGCTGTTTTTT
cdr3_aa: CASRGQGPEELFF

j_call: TRBJ2-3
d_call: -
v_call: TRBV28
clone_size: -
cdr3_nt: TGTGCCATCCACGGTTCCACAGATACGCAGTATTTT
cdr3_aa: CAIHGSTDTQYF

j_call: TRBJ1-2
d_call: -
v_call: TRBV30
clone_size: -
cdr3_nt: TGTGCCTGGAGTGTAGGGACGACTGGTGGCTACACCTTC
cdr3_aa: CAWSVGTTGGYTF

j_call: TRBJ2-2
d_call: -
v_call: TRBV11-2
clone_size: -
cdr3_nt: TGTGCCAGCAGCTTGGGGGGAGGACGCGGGGCCGGGGAGCTGTTTTTT
cdr3_aa: CASSLGGGRGAGELFF

j_call: TRBJ1-4
d_call: -
v_call: TRBV28
clone_size: once
cdr3_nt: TGTGCCAGCAGTTCTATGCTCACCCCGAATGAAAAACTGTTTTTT
cdr3_aa: CASSSMLTPNEKLFF

j_call: TRBJ1-1
d_call: TRBD1
v_call: TRBV29-1
clone_size: once
cdr3_nt: TGCAGCGTTGAAGGGGGACAGGGGGGAACTGAAGCTTTCTTT
cdr3_aa: CSVEGGQGGTEAFF

j_call: TRBJ2-5
d_call: -
v_call: TRBV4-1
clone_size: -
cdr3_nt: TGCGCCAGCAGCCAAGACCACCCACTAGCGACAGGTAAAGAGACCCAGTACTTC
cdr3_aa: CASSQDHPLATGKETQYF

j_call: TRBJ2-5
d_call: TRBD1
v_call: TRBV5-1
clone_size: -
cdr3_nt: TGCGCCAGCAGCTTCCGGGACAGGCAACCTCAAGAGACCCAGTACTTC
cdr3_aa: CASSFRDRQPQETQYF